This T cell receptor (beta chain) was profiled in a study of blood T cell repertoires in COVID-19. The overall study: PBMCs, B-cell-depleted T cells, or T cells provided the cDNA or gDNA that made up the material.

The CDR3 runs to 14 residues. V lost 4 bases to trimming and J lost 8 bases, with 15 bases between them. Germline values: CDR1 SGHRS, CDR2 YFSETQ. Participants were aged roughly 18 to 90 years, lived in roughly 25 US areas, and enrolled virtually. Recovered Cohort 3 donors showed two negative PCRs, clearance, or symptom resolution. Sequenced by immunoSEQ multiplex PCR; TCRdb stores in-frame clones only, minus some. Of about 270,000 clones listed, 89% are singletons. V and J are TRBV5-1 and TRBJ1-4; D may be TRBD1 (5 bases). The source is a woman in her fifties or sixties who had recovered from COVID-19. What was sequenced was PBMCs or T cells enriched from blood (not recorded which). The CDR3 DNA is TGCGCCAGCAGCGTCCGGGGGTGGCGAGAAAAACTGTTTTTT. It codes for CASSVRGWREKLFF. Based on the CDR3 plus reference TRBV5-1 and TRBJ1-4, the full variable domain is KAGVTQTPRYLIKTRGQQVTLSCSPISGHRSVSWYQQTPGQGLQFLFEYFSETQRNKGNFPGRFSGRQFSNSRSEMNVSTLELGDSALYLCASSVRGWREKLFFGSGTQLSVL.